These T cell receptor beta chains were read from a single sample in a study of tumor-infiltrating lymphocytes in localized non-small cell lung cancer. Profiled with immunoSEQ multiplex PCR; TCRdb holds only in-frame clones, not every one. The sample consists of about 10,000 clones, approximately 85% of them appearing once. The material sequenced was uninvolved lung tissue not adjacent to the tumor. The origin of the receptors is a human donor with non-small cell lung cancer. Both conserved end residues are part of each CDR3. A D gene is named only where the DNA matches it firmly. The size field is filled for only some rows; it gives once, few, many or a size class.

TRBJ1-1	TRBV28	NA	NA	CASSPTGSSGAEAFF	TGTGCCAGCAGTCCGACAGGATCTTCAGGCGCTGAAGCTTTCTTT
TRBJ1-1	TRBV5-6	NA	NA	CASRLGSNTEAFF	TGTGCCAGCAGATTAGGGTCCAACACTGAAGCTTTCTTT
TRBJ1-6	TRBV7-9	NA	NA	CASSLAEPSPLHF	TGTGCCAGCAGCTTAGCCGAACCCTCACCCCTCCACTTT
TRBJ2-3	TRBV9	TRBD2	NA	CASSVGLAGAPRDTQYF	TGTGCCAGCAGCGTAGGACTAGCGGGAGCCCCGCGGGATACGCAGTATTTT
TRBJ2-5	TRBV5-1	TRBD2	NA	CASSTGRGGQETQYF	TGCGCCAGCAGCACCGGAAGGGGAGGGCAAGAGACCCAGTACTTC
TRBJ2-3	TRBV4-3	TRBD2	NA	CVSSPDAGRAPNF	TGCGTCAGCAGCCCTGATGCCGGGAGGGCTCCAAATTTT
TRBJ1-5	TRBV15	NA	NA	CATSTSVRAAARPQHF	TGTGCCACCAGCACCTCAGTTCGGGCCGCCGCTCGGCCCCAGCATTTT
TRBJ2-7	TRBV18	NA	NA	CASSPRTEGSYEQYF	TGTGCCAGCTCACCACGAACAGAGGGCTCCTACGAGCAGTACTTC
TRBJ2-3	TRBV6-5	NA	NA	CASVGPGTDTQYF	TGTGCCAGCGTCGGACCCGGCACAGATACGCAGTATTTT
TRBJ2-4	TRBV19	NA	NA	CASSIRQTLAKNIQYF	TGTGCCAGTAGTATTCGACAGACACTAGCCAAAAACATTCAGTACTTC
TRBJ1-1	TRBV7-2	NA	NA	CASSSQGTAEAFF	TGTGCCAGCAGCTCGCAGGGCACCGCTGAAGCTTTCTTT
TRBJ2-1	TRBV7-9	NA	NA	CASSRDSWNNEQFF	TGTGCCAGCAGCCGGGACTCATGGAACAATGAGCAGTTCTTC
TRBJ2-3	TRBV6-5	NA	NA	CASSYSIGATDTQYF	TGTGCCAGCAGTTACTCGATTGGGGCCACAGATACGCAGTATTTT
TRBJ2-6	TRBV11-2	TRBD1	NA	CASSEGQGFSGANVLTF	TGTGCCAGCAGCGAGGGACAGGGATTCTCTGGGGCCAACGTCCTGACTTTC
TRBJ1-1	TRBV30	NA	once	CAWRLKVNTEAFF	TGTGCCTGGAGACTCAAGGTGAACACTGAAGCTTTCTTT
TRBJ2-1	TRBV18	NA	NA	CASSRASDSQFF	TGTGCCAGCTCACGAGCTTCGGACAGCCAGTTCTTC
TRBJ1-2	TRBV10-3	NA	NA	CAISDLDSAWGYTF	TGTGCCATCAGTGACTTGGACAGTGCATGGGGCTACACCTTC
TRBJ2-7	TRBV29-1	TRBD2	NA	CSVAYGLAGDEQYF	TGCAGCGTTGCATATGGACTAGCGGGGGACGAGCAGTACTTC
TRBJ1-4	TRBV7-2	TRBD1	NA	CASSLKTGPNEKLFF	TGTGCCAGCAGCTTAAAGACAGGGCCTAATGAAAAACTGTTTTTT
TRBJ2-1	TRBV5-5	TRBD2	NA	CASSLGLAGDNEQFF	TGTGCCAGCAGCTTAGGACTAGCGGGTGACAATGAGCAGTTCTTC
TRBJ2-3	TRBV7-6	TRBD2	NA	CASSSLGLAGDTQYF	TGTGCCAGCAGCTCCCTGGGACTAGCAGGCGATACGCAGTATTTT
TRBJ1-4	TRBV7-9	NA	NA	CASSLRQGHEKLFF	TGTGCCAGCAGCTTACGGCAGGGACATGAAAAACTGTTTTTT
TRBJ2-3	TRBV6-5	NA	NA	CASSRSSSTDTQYF	TGTGCCAGCAGTCGGTCCTCTAGCACAGATACGCAGTATTTT
TRBJ2-7	TRBV27	TRBD2	NA	CASRSGGLAGQKYEQYF	TGTGCCAGCAGAAGCGGGGGACTAGCGGGTCAGAAATACGAGCAGTACTTC
TRBJ1-1	TRBV10-3	NA	NA	CAIRRQENTEAFF	TGTGCCATCAGGCGACAGGAAAACACTGAAGCTTTCTTT
TRBJ2-7	TRBV11-2	NA	NA	CASSLQALTSGKYF	TGTGCCAGCAGCTTACAGGCCTTGACGAGTGGGAAGTACTTC
TRBJ1-5	TRBV10-2	TRBD1	NA	CASSGGDRYQPQHF	TGCGCCAGCTCCGGGGGGGACAGGTATCAGCCCCAGCATTTT
TRBJ2-5	TRBV18	NA	NA	CASSPPAGSETQYF	TGTGCCAGCTCACCTCCGGCCGGTAGCGAGACCCAGTACTTC
TRBJ2-1	TRBV7-7	NA	NA	CASSPDRRREQFF	TGTGCCAGCAGCCCCGACCGGCGTCGTGAGCAGTTCTTC
TRBJ2-2	TRBV7-9	NA	NA	CAIGNTGELFF	TGTGCCATCGGTAACACCGGGGAGCTGTTTTTT
TRBJ1-5	TRBV19	TRBD1	NA	CASKGQVNQPQHF	TGTGCCAGTAAGGGACAGGTCAATCAGCCCCAGCATTTT
TRBJ2-1	TRBV28	NA	NA	CASKDPGRRINEQFF	TGTGCCAGCAAAGACCCCGGAAGGCGGATCAATGAGCAGTTCTTC
TRBJ2-7	TRBV7-2	NA	few	CASSLGGISYEQYF	TGTGCCAGCAGCTTAGGAGGGATATCCTACGAGCAGTACTTC
TRBJ2-7	TRBV29-1	NA	NA	CSVTRTGLYEQYF	TGCAGCGTCACTCGGACCGGTTTGTACGAGCAGTACTTC
TRBJ2-5	TRBV5-1	TRBD2	NA	CASSLALAGGPQETQYF	TGCGCCAGCAGCTTGGCCCTAGCGGGAGGACCACAAGAGACCCAGTACTTC
TRBJ1-1	TRBV6-1	NA	NA	CASSERENTEAFF	TGTGCCAGCAGTGAACGAGAGAACACTGAAGCTTTCTTT
TRBJ2-2	TRBV7-6	NA	NA	CASSSGTGELFF	TGTGCCAGCAGTTCGGGCACCGGGGAGCTGTTTTTT
TRBJ2-1	TRBV2	TRBD2	NA	CASSMTSGRNSYGHEQFF	TGTGCCAGCAGCATGACTAGCGGGAGAAATAGCTACGGACATGAGCAGTTCTTC
TRBJ1-5	TRBV27	NA	NA	CASSRGTGSNQPQHF	TGTGCCAGCAGTCGGGGAACGGGTAGCAATCAGCCCCAGCATTTT
TRBJ1-2	TRBV30	NA	NA	CAWTVEPLYGYTF	TGTGCCTGGACCGTAGAACCTCTCTATGGCTACACCTTC
TRBJ2-3	TRBV18	NA	once	CASSPRTDLAYF	TGTGCCAGCTCACCTAGGACGGATCTTGCGTATTTT
TRBJ1-1	TRBV6-5	NA	few	CVTGGQGTEAFF	TGTGTTACGGGGGGGCAGGGCACTGAAGCTTTCTTT
TRBJ1-4	TRBV5-1	TRBD1	NA	CASSLAGRGQLTTNEKLFF	TGCGCCAGCAGCTTGGCCGGTCGGGGACAGTTAACAACTAATGAAAAACTGTTTTTT
TRBJ2-5	TRBV30	NA	once	CAWGRGGGAETQYF	TGTGCCTGGGGGAGGGGAGGGGGCGCAGAGACCCAGTACTTC
TRBJ1-4	TRBV5-8	NA	NA	CASSLAGPEKLFF	TGTGCCAGCAGCTTGGCTGGGCCGGAAAAACTGTTTTTT
TRBJ1-2	TRBV5-1	TRBD1	NA	CASSSDSRTGVGGYTF	TGCGCCAGCAGCTCAGATTCCCGGACAGGGGTTGGCGGCTACACCTTC
TRBJ2-3	TRBV7-9	NA	few	CASSLEGWTDTQYF	TGTGCCAGCAGCTTAGAGGGTTGGACAGATACGCAGTATTTT